The TCR beta chain described here comes from a study of CD8+ T cells in alopecia areata. In germline, CDR1 is SGDLS, CDR2 YYNGEE. This CDR3 is 14 amino acids long. Trimming removed 2 bases at V and 0 bases at J, with 9 bases between. Of note for this clone: This sample includes further DNA sequences coding for the same CDR3.

Extraction of RNA preceded its reverse transcription into cDNA, which served as the sequencing template. This table comes from immunoSEQ multiplex PCR, and its TCRdb copy is limited to in-frame clones, with some not included. The data contain approximately 58,000 clones, 40% to 50% of them singletons. The sequenced material came from NKG2D-low CD8+ T cells sorted from blood. The rearrangement links TRBV9 to TRBJ2-7, with no clear D. The sequence derives from a human donor with alopecia areata. The CDR3 loop is CASSVGADSYEQYF. The DNA of the CDR3 is TGTGCCAGCAGCGTGGGCGCAGACTCCTACGAGCAGTACTTC.